The TCR beta chain described here comes from a study of blood T cell repertoires in COVID-19. This clone was recorded once. Profiling relied on immunoSEQ multiplex PCR, and the TCRdb table lists in-frame clones only, not all of them. Among 260,000 or so clones, about four fifths were seen once, and the ten largest hold 3.6%. With V trimmed by 1 base and J by 0 bases, 2 bases remained unmatched. Germline V lookup: CDR1 SGHTA, CDR2 FQGNSA. This CDR3 contains 16 residues. Categorization into cohorts depended on clinical history that participants reported. The sample consisted of PBMCs or T cells enriched from blood (not recorded which). The sequence was obtained from a woman aged 40 to 50 who had been exposed to COVID-19. This chain uses TRBV7-2 with TRBJ2-1, with 8 positions matching TRBD2. The CDR3 coding sequence is TGTGCCAGCAGCTTAGATGGGACTAGCTCCTACAATGAGCAGTTCTTC. This codes for CASSLDGTSSYNEQFF.